The sequence of this T cell receptor (beta chain) was determined in a study of blood T cells in healthy people across ages. Next came a second PCR, run for about 6 to 12 cycles, which used a sample-barcoded 5' primer along with a J-beta primer mix. MiXCR, run by TCRdb on the 5' RACE reads, gives a single entry per CDR3 protein. The sample carries approximately 900,000 distinct CDR3 sequences, around 49% recorded once. There are a few counts of this clonotype. RNA extraction gave at least 5 micrograms of total RNA per sample. CDR1 is MNHEY, CDR2 SVGEGT, per germline. CDR3 size: 18 residues. Trimming cost V 0 bases and J 3 bases; bases outside gene matches: 12.

The V call is TRBV6-2 or TRBV6-3, the J call TRBJ1-2; TRBD1 matches at 8 bases. Material for sequencing was blood. The source of this sequence is a man aged 30-40 years in good health. The CDR3 reads CASSYSSSAQGAYYGYTF. The CDR3 nucleotides read TGTGCCAGCAGTTACTCCTCCTCGGCGCAGGGGGCCTACTATGGCTACACCTTC.